This TCR beta chain derives from a study of Ad26.COV2.S vaccination and SARS-CoV-2 variants. Background on the study: Donor had been placed in the Ad26.COV2.S arm of the COV1001 trial. The authors gave Ad26.COV2.S intramuscularly, either once or twice 56 days apart.

Sequencing used immunoSEQ multiplex PCR; TCRdb keeps in-frame clones, though not all of them. The table lists roughly 510,000 clones, roughly 87% of them singletons. Treatment noted: over 15 received Ad26.COV2.S at low or high dose, single or two shots; roughly five received placebo; per-sample allocation not given. Each sample was drawn 63 days after the first injection (of vaccine or placebo). The receptor was derived from a person aged 18-60 years who received the Ad26.COV2.S COVID-19 vaccine or a placebo. The sequenced sample was peripheral blood, obtained in a trial of Ad26.COV2.S vaccine versus placebo.

The CDR3 protein is CASSLSRTSGNTIYF. The DNA of the CDR3 is TGTGCCAGCAGTCTATCACGAACCTCTGGAAACACCATATATTTT. The chain joins TRBV7-2 to TRBJ1-3; D not resolved. The CDR3 extends over 15 amino acids. Trimming stripped 6 bases from V and 0 bases from J, with 12 bases between. Germline CDR1 and CDR2: SGHTA and FQGNSA.